A selection of T cell receptor beta chains follows, all from one sample in a study of beta chain features in type 1 diabetes. Using immunoSEQ multiplex PCR, the repertoire was profiled, and TCRdb retains in-frame clones only, with some absent. There are roughly 150,000 clones in the sample; around 10% occur only once, and roughly 2% lies in the top ten. Material: central memory CD4+ T cells from blood. Receptor source: a man aged 18-30 years in good health. Each CDR3 is given with its conserved first and last residue. D genes are given only for firm matches. Part of the rows lack a size; the others show once, few, many or a class for expanded clones.

size	V	D	J	DNA	CDR3
few	TRBV15	TRBD2	TRBJ2-3	TGTGCCACCAGCAGAGATCGGGTAGCGGGCGCAGATACGCAGTATTTT	CATSRDRVAGADTQYF
NA	TRBV11-3	NA	TRBJ2-7	TGTGCCAGCAGCTTTCGGGTTTTGGAGCAGTACTTC	CASSFRVLEQYF
many	TRBV10-3	NA	TRBJ2-5	TGTGCCATCAGCCCAGACCAAGAGACCCAGTACTTC	CAISPDQETQYF
NA	TRBV7-2	TRBD1	TRBJ2-1	TGTGCCAGCAGCCCCAGGGGGCGAGGAGGCAATGAGCAGTTCTTC	CASSPRGRGGNEQFF
NA	TRBV4-3	TRBD1	TRBJ2-4	TGCGCCAGCAGCCATGCCGGGACAGGCTCCGATCGGGCCAAAAACATTCAGTACTTC	CASSHAGTGSDRAKNIQYF
NA	TRBV7-9	NA	TRBJ2-6	TGTGCCAGCAGCTTAGGTAACTCTGGGGCCAACGTCCTGACTTTC	CASSLGNSGANVLTF
NA	TRBV5-4	NA	TRBJ2-3	TGTGCCAGCAGCTTGGATTCGCGGGGAACCGATACGCAGTATTTT	CASSLDSRGTDTQYF
few	TRBV4-1	NA	TRBJ1-1	TGCGCCAGCAGCAAGGGATTGAACACTGAAGCTTTCTTT	CASSKGLNTEAFF
NA	TRBV6-5	NA	TRBJ2-7	TGTGCCAGCAGTTACGACAGGACCCCAACCTACGAGCAGTACTTC	CASSYDRTPTYEQYF
NA	TRBV7-9	NA	TRBJ1-5	TGTGCCAGCAGCTCAGGAGGACCTGGCACACAGCATTTT	CASSSGGPGTQHF
NA	TRBV10-3	NA	TRBJ1-5	TGTGCCATCAGTGACAGGGATCAGCCCCAGCATTTT	CAISDRDQPQHF
NA	TRBV5-4	NA	TRBJ2-6	TGTGCCAGCAGCTCCTACACTGGGGCCAACGTCCTGACTTTC	CASSSYTGANVLTF
NA	TRBV7-9	TRBD1	TRBJ2-3	TGTGCCAGTTCGAGACAGGGTATACATACGCAGTATTTT	CASSRQGIHTQYF
few	TRBV25-1	NA	TRBJ1-4	TGTGCCAGTTCTACCATTGAAAAACTGTTTTTT	CASSTIEKLFF
few	TRBV30	NA	TRBJ1-6	TGTGCCTGGAGCCCGAACAGGAATTCACCCCTCCACTTT	CAWSPNRNSPLHF
few	TRBV7-2	NA	TRBJ2-1	TGTGCCAGCAGCCCTAGGATACCCAATGAGCAGTTCTTC	CASSPRIPNEQFF
few	TRBV19	TRBD1	TRBJ1-2	TGTGCCAGTAGTCCACGGGACAGAGGCTACACCTTC	CASSPRDRGYTF
NA	TRBV7-2	TRBD2	TRBJ2-7	TGTGCCAGCAGCCGGACTAGCGGGATCTACGAGCAGTACTTC	CASSRTSGIYEQYF
NA	TRBV28	NA	TRBJ2-6	TGTGCCAGCAGCCGTCCCGGCCGGGAGCGCTCTGGGGCCAACGTCCTGACTTTC	CASSRPGRERSGANVLTF
NA	TRBV29-1	NA	TRBJ2-3	TGCAGCGTTGAAAAAGGATTAAGGACAGATACGCAGTATTTT	CSVEKGLRTDTQYF
NA	TRBV29-1	TRBD2	TRBJ2-2	TGCAGCGTCCACCGGGCTAGCGGGAACACCGGGGAGCTGTTTTTT	CSVHRASGNTGELFF
NA	TRBV4-2	NA	TRBJ1-2	TGTGCCAGCAGCCAAGAGGGACAAAACTATGGCTACACCTTC	CASSQEGQNYGYTF
few	TRBV5-6	NA	TRBJ2-3	TGTGCCAGCAGCTTACCGAGGTGGCGCACAGATACGCAGTATTTT	CASSLPRWRTDTQYF
few	TRBV2	TRBD1	TRBJ1-1	TGTGCCAGCAGTGCAAGGACAGGGTATGGCACTGAAGCTTTCTTT	CASSARTGYGTEAFF
few	TRBV28	TRBD2	TRBJ2-1	TGTGCCAGCGGGACTAGCGGTACCTACAATGAGCAGTTCTTC	CASGTSGTYNEQFF
few	TRBV5-1	NA	TRBJ2-7	TGCGCCAGCAGCCACGGACGAGGAGCGTCCTACGAGCAGTACTTC	CASSHGRGASYEQYF
few	TRBV7-2	TRBD2	TRBJ2-2	TGTGCGTGGCCACTAGCGGGGGCCTCGAACACCGGGGAGCTGTTTTTT	CAWPLAGASNTGELFF
few	TRBV15	NA	TRBJ2-2	TGTGCCACCAGCAGTGGGGGGGAGCTGTTTTTT	CATSSGGELFF
NA	TRBV4-1	NA	TRBJ1-6	TGCGCCAGCAGCCAAGATCGGTCGGACAGCTATTCACCCCTCCACTTT	CASSQDRSDSYSPLHF
few	TRBV14	NA	TRBJ2-2	TGTGCCAGCAGCCCCCTGATGGGGAGCACCGGGGAGCTGTTTTTT	CASSPLMGSTGELFF
few	TRBV5-1	NA	TRBJ2-1	TGCGCCAGCAGCTTGGGTGCCAGATTCAATGAGCAGTTCTTC	CASSLGARFNEQFF
NA	TRBV5-1	NA	TRBJ2-3	TGCGCCAGCTTCACTTCTGGGACGGCGAGCACAGATACGCAGTATTTT	CASFTSGTASTDTQYF
few	TRBV23-1	TRBD1	TRBJ2-2	TGCCCAGGGGGTAGTTGGACCGGGGAGCTGTTTTTT	CPGGSWTGELFF
medium-sized	TRBV7-9	NA	TRBJ2-7	TGTGCCAGCAACGCCGGGGGTCTCGGCGAGCAGTACTTC	CASNAGGLGEQYF
few	TRBV5-7	NA	TRBJ2-4	TGTGCCAGCAGCTTGGACGGGATAAACAAAAACATTCAGTACTTC	CASSLDGINKNIQYF
NA	TRBV9	NA	TRBJ2-5	TGTGCCAGCAGCAAGGGACCAGCGGAGACCCAGTACTTC	CASSKGPAETQYF
many	TRBV7-2	NA	TRBJ1-2	TGTGCCAGCACCCAGACGGTTAACTATGGCTACACCTTC	CASTQTVNYGYTF
few	TRBV10-3	TRBD2	TRBJ2-2	TGTGCCATCATGAAGCTAGCGGGGACTAGCGCTCGGGAGCTGTTTTTT	CAIMKLAGTSARELFF
few	TRBV29-1	NA	TRBJ1-3	TGCAGCGTCTCACAAGTCTCTGGAAACACCATATATTTT	CSVSQVSGNTIYF
NA	TRBV5-4	NA	TRBJ2-1	TGCGCCAGCAGCCAAGATCACCAAATATTTAAGCCGCAGTTCTTC	CASSQDHQIFKPQFF
NA	TRBV28	NA	TRBJ2-5	TGTGCCAGCACGGGGCCGGGACCTCAAGAGACCCAGTACTTC	CASTGPGPQETQYF
few	TRBV30	NA	TRBJ1-4	TGTGCCTGGAGTGCCAGGGTTGGTGAAAAACTGTTTTTT	CAWSARVGEKLFF
few	TRBV5-1	NA	TRBJ1-6	TGCGCCAGCAGCTATGGAGGGACCTCCTATAATTCACCCCTCCACTTT	CASSYGGTSYNSPLHF
NA	TRBV4-1	NA	TRBJ2-1	TGCGCCAGCAGCCAAGAACCCGGCCTGACTATTTACAATGAGCAGTTCTTC	CASSQEPGLTIYNEQFF
NA	TRBV5-1	TRBD2	TRBJ2-1	TGCGCCAGCAGCTTGCTAGCGGGAGAATTGAATGAGCAGTTCTTC	CASSLLAGELNEQFF
many	TRBV9	NA	TRBJ1-5	TGTGCCAGCAGCGTAGGCAGCGCGCAGCCCCAGCATTTT	CASSVGSAQPQHF
few	TRBV4-2	TRBD1	TRBJ2-7	TGTGCCAGCAGCCGCGACAGGGGACCCTACGAGCAGTACTTC	CASSRDRGPYEQYF
few	TRBV27	NA	TRBJ1-5	TGTGCCAGCAGTCTCGTAGCGGATCAGCCCCAGCATTTT	CASSLVADQPQHF
NA	TRBV30	TRBD1	TRBJ2-3	TGTGCCTGGAGTGTACGGCTTAAGGGGGCGGGAGATACGCAGTATTTT	CAWSVRLKGAGDTQYF
few	TRBV7-2	NA	TRBJ2-7	TGTGCCAGCAGCCCCGCTGGCGAGCAGTACTTC	CASSPAGEQYF
NA	TRBV9	TRBD1	TRBJ2-3	TGTGCCAGCAGCGTAGCCTGGGACAGAACGCAGTATTTT	CASSVAWDRTQYF